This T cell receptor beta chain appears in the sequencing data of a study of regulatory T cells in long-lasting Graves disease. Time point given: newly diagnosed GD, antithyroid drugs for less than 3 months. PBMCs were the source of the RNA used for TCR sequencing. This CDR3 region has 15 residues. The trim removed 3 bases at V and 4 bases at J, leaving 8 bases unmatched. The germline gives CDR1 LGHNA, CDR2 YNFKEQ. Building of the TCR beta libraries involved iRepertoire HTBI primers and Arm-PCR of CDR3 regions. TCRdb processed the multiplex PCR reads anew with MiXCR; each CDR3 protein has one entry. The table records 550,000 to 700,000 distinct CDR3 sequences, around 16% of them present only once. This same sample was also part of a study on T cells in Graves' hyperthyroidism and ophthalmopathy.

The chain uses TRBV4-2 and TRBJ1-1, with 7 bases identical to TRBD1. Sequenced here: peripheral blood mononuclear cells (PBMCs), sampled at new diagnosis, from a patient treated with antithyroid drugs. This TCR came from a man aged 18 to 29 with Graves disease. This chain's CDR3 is CASSHLQGGSTEAFF. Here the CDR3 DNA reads TGTGCCAGCAGCCATCTTCAGGGGGGGAGCACTGAAGCTTTCTTT.